This is a list of T cell receptor beta chains from one sample in a study of OX40 agonist ivuxolimab in advanced cancers. Data came from immunoSEQ multiplex PCR; TCRdb stores just in-frame clones and leaves some out. The repertoire includes about 62,000 clones, about 81% of them detected once, and 0.9% to 1.1% sits in the top ten. The sample here was CD4+ or CD8+ T cells sorted from blood, taken in a trial of the OX40 agonist ivuxolimab. All receptors come from an adult with an advanced solid tumor such as melanoma, head and neck, liver or kidney cancer. Each CDR3 is given without its conserved first and last residue. The D gene is left open where the match is weak.

J gene: TRBJ2-7; D gene: -; V gene: TRBV5-1; CDR3 protein: ASSPAGTAGYEQY
J gene: TRBJ2-5; D gene: -; V gene: TRBV2; CDR3 protein: ASKDPGAPGETQY
J gene: TRBJ2-5; D gene: -; V gene: TRBV4-2; CDR3 protein: ASSQEREARTQY
J gene: TRBJ2-7; D gene: -; V gene: TRBV2; CDR3 protein: AIPLGNRTSYEQY
J gene: TRBJ2-2; D gene: -; V gene: TRBV19; CDR3 protein: ASSTALGSGELF
J gene: TRBJ2-3; D gene: -; V gene: TRBV9; CDR3 protein: ASSVGTTTDTQY
J gene: TRBJ2-7; D gene: -; V gene: TRBV29-1; CDR3 protein: SVGEAASYEQY
J gene: TRBJ2-1; D gene: -; V gene: TRBV6-6; CDR3 protein: ASSLPGPFNNEQF
J gene: TRBJ2-1; D gene: TRBD1; V gene: TRBV6-1; CDR3 protein: ASTTQKVQGWI
J gene: TRBJ1-5; D gene: -; V gene: TRBV7-7; CDR3 protein: ASSPGMYQPQH
J gene: TRBJ1-2; D gene: TRBD1; V gene: TRBV30; CDR3 protein: AWSAQGASGYT
J gene: TRBJ2-1; D gene: TRBD1; V gene: TRBV4-1; CDR3 protein: ASSQGALRQGNNEQF
J gene: TRBJ1-1; D gene: -; V gene: TRBV6-5; CDR3 protein: ASGVNTEAF
J gene: TRBJ2-7; D gene: TRBD1; V gene: TRBV7-6; CDR3 protein: ASSRGQGDTYEQY
J gene: TRBJ1-3; D gene: -; V gene: TRBV4-1; CDR3 protein: ASSQATLGNTIY
J gene: TRBJ1-6; D gene: -; V gene: TRBV7-2; CDR3 protein: ASSSTGNSPLH
J gene: TRBJ1-5; D gene: TRBD1; V gene: TRBV28; CDR3 protein: ASSLTGGSQPQH
J gene: TRBJ1-2; D gene: -; V gene: TRBV4-1; CDR3 protein: ASSQEGGVGIYGYT
J gene: TRBJ1-1; D gene: -; V gene: TRBV5-1; CDR3 protein: ASSLFVGGNTEAF
J gene: TRBJ2-5; D gene: TRBD1; V gene: TRBV5-6; CDR3 protein: ASNADRGRETQY
J gene: TRBJ2-5; D gene: TRBD2; V gene: TRBV30; CDR3 protein: AWRRAGGLETQY
J gene: TRBJ2-1; D gene: -; V gene: TRBV9; CDR3 protein: ASSVDWTTYNEQF
J gene: TRBJ2-2; D gene: -; V gene: TRBV5-4; CDR3 protein: ASSRETVANTGELF
J gene: TRBJ1-5; D gene: TRBD1; V gene: TRBV6-1; CDR3 protein: ASSDRGRLDQPQH
J gene: TRBJ1-1; D gene: -; V gene: TRBV6-1; CDR3 protein: ASSPNTGIEAF
J gene: TRBJ2-2; D gene: TRBD1; V gene: TRBV27; CDR3 protein: ASSWTGLGTGELF
J gene: TRBJ2-3; D gene: -; V gene: TRBV19; CDR3 protein: ATKWGFTDTQY
J gene: TRBJ1-2; D gene: TRBD1; V gene: TRBV11-2; CDR3 protein: ASSPNRGAYGYT
J gene: TRBJ2-3; D gene: -; V gene: TRBV5-1; CDR3 protein: ASSRGAYTDTQY
J gene: TRBJ1-6; D gene: -; V gene: TRBV5-1; CDR3 protein: ASSITGSSYNSPLH
J gene: TRBJ1-1; D gene: -; V gene: TRBV30; CDR3 protein: AWSVLGRGEAF
J gene: TRBJ2-3; D gene: TRBD1; V gene: TRBV18; CDR3 protein: ASSPKVRQGRADTQY
J gene: TRBJ1-1; D gene: -; V gene: TRBV11-3; CDR3 protein: ASSPASEMNTEAF
J gene: TRBJ2-7; D gene: -; V gene: TRBV6-4; CDR3 protein: ASSLKGSSYEQY
J gene: TRBJ2-6; D gene: -; V gene: TRBV1; CDR3 protein: TSRLQSRANVLT
J gene: TRBJ2-5; D gene: -; V gene: TRBV4-3; CDR3 protein: ASSQVRNQETQY
J gene: TRBJ1-1; D gene: -; V gene: TRBV18; CDR3 protein: ASGREADTEAF
J gene: TRBJ2-7; D gene: -; V gene: TRBV25-1; CDR3 protein: ASSAEPLGYEQY
J gene: TRBJ2-3; D gene: -; V gene: TRBV29-1; CDR3 protein: SVGGGARPTDTQY
J gene: TRBJ2-5; D gene: -; V gene: TRBV19; CDR3 protein: ASSGTFQETQY
J gene: TRBJ2-1; D gene: -; V gene: TRBV29-1; CDR3 protein: SVGTSQYNEQF
J gene: TRBJ1-5; D gene: -; V gene: TRBV15; CDR3 protein: ATSRGYNQPQH
J gene: TRBJ2-3; D gene: TRBD1; V gene: TRBV6-1; CDR3 protein: ASTRQGAGDTQY
J gene: TRBJ1-3; D gene: -; V gene: TRBV6-1; CDR3 protein: ASSDLSGARGNTIY
J gene: TRBJ1-1; D gene: TRBD1; V gene: TRBV7-2; CDR3 protein: ASSLEGQGFSEAF
J gene: TRBJ1-2; D gene: -; V gene: TRBV9; CDR3 protein: ASSVSRLDYGYT
J gene: TRBJ2-5; D gene: -; V gene: TRBV28; CDR3 protein: ASSLPQGGGETQY
J gene: TRBJ1-1; D gene: -; V gene: TRBV4-2; CDR3 protein: ASSSKLQNTEAF
J gene: TRBJ1-6; D gene: -; V gene: TRBV5-6; CDR3 protein: ASGMPPLH
J gene: TRBJ2-1; D gene: TRBD2; V gene: TRBV11-3; CDR3 protein: ASSTTGLAGGQSSYNEQF